The 2 T cell receptor beta chains below were found in one sample sequenced in a study of blood T cell repertoires in COVID-19. The data were produced by immunoSEQ multiplex PCR, yet TCRdb's version contains in-frame clones alone and is incomplete. The sample has 200,000 or so clones, roughly 88% seen once. Input material: peripheral blood. The source of these receptors is a man aged 35 to 55 who had recovered from COVID-19.

J is TRBJ2-7 and V is TRBV6-6; the match to TRBD1 covers 7 bases. The CDR3 extends over 15 amino acids. J was trimmed by 3 bases and V by 0 bases; bases with no gene match: 5. Germline V gives CDR1 MNHNY, CDR2 SVGAGI (reference sequence). CDR3 protein: CASSYSGTVVYEQYF. As DNA, the CDR3 is TGTGCCAGCAGTTACTCCGGGACAGTGGTCTACGAGCAGTACTTC.

The chain joins TRBV6-5 to TRBJ2-7; D is unclear. The germline V gene has CDR1 MNHEY and CDR2 SVGAGI. This CDR3 is built from 13 residues. The ends were cut back, 6 bases at V and 6 bases at J, with 15 bases in the middle. CDR3 protein: CASSPPRPGEQYF. For the CDR3, the DNA is TGTGCCAGCAGCCCCCCCAGGCCAGGCGAGCAGTACTTC.